These 10 T cell receptor beta chains share one sample of origin, sequenced in a study of blood T cell repertoires in COVID-19. TCRdb's copy holds only in-frame clones and misses some; the assay was immunoSEQ multiplex PCR. The profile shows around 100,000 clones, roughly 87% of them singletons. Specimen: peripheral blood. The receptors derive from a woman at least 80 years old in a cohort sampled during active COVID-19.

The CDR3 region has the DNA TGTGCCAGCAGCTTAGCGAGGACAGGGGGCAATGAGCAGTTCTTC. It encodes CASSLARTGGNEQFF. The rearrangement uses TRBV7-8 and TRBJ2-1, with 10 bases lining up with TRBD1. CDR3 length: 15 residues. The V gene's germline CDR1 is SGHVS and CDR2 FQNEAQ. Losses at the gene ends were 0 bases for V and 6 bases for J; bases not matched to a gene: 2.

The rearrangement joins TRBV5-6 to TRBJ1-6; possibly TRBD1 for D (5 bases). The CDR3 consists of 17 residues. Trimming left V 0 bases short and J 8 bases short, with 18 bases between. The germline CDR1 and CDR2 sequences are SGHDT and YYEEEE. This chain's CDR3 is CASSLVGGELGDSPLHF. The CDR3 DNA sequence: TGTGCCAGCAGCTTGGTCGGGGGGGAATTGGGAGATTCACCCCTCCACTTT.

V is TRBV21-1 and J is TRBJ2-3; the table's D call of TRBD2 was not tested on the DNA. TRBV21-1 is an annotated pseudogene. This CDR3 is 19 amino acids long. The DNA for the CDR3 is TGTGCCAGCATCACGACCGGGACTAGCGTACTAAAGCGTAGAAATACGCAGTATTTT. This gives the protein CASITTGTSVLKRRNTQYF.

The chain links TRBV6-5 to TRBJ1-1, with D tentatively TRBD1 (6 bases). Trimming pared 2 bases from V and 1 base from J, leaving 11 bases between. Germline values: CDR1 MNHEY, CDR2 SVGAGI. This CDR3 region has 15 residues. CDR3 nucleotides: TGTGCCAGCAGTTACGGACAGTGGGGGAACACTGAAGCTTTCTTT. This translates into CASSYGQWGNTEAFF.

The chain is built from TRBV5-4 and TRBJ2-4; D gene ambiguous. Germline V gene sequence: CDR1 SGHNT, CDR2 YYREEE (reference sequence). The CDR3 runs to 15 residues. Trimming cost V 3 bases and J 0 bases, with 10 bases left between them. CDR3 sequence: CASSSPKVAKNIQYF. Written as DNA, the CDR3 is TGTGCCAGCAGCTCACCTAAAGTAGCCAAAAACATTCAGTACTTC.

The rearrangement uses TRBV4-1 and TRBJ2-1; TRBD1 agrees at 8 bases. The V and J ends lost 2 bases and 8 bases, in that order; junction bases with no gene match: 8. The CDR3 spans 15 residues. Per germline, CDR1 MGHRA and CDR2 YSYEKL. CDR3 sequence: CASSQPQDRADEQFF. The DNA of the CDR3 is TGCGCCAGCAGCCAACCCCAGGACAGGGCGGATGAGCAGTTCTTC.

The J gene is TRBJ2-7, the V gene TRBV18; 7 nucleotides line up with TRBD1. The junction had 2 bases not matched to a gene; V was cut back by 5 bases and J by 7 bases. Germline CDR1 and CDR2: KGHSH and LQKENI. CDR3 length: 11 amino acids. CDR3 loop: CASSDRVEQYF. The CDR3 DNA reads TGTGCCAGCTCAGACAGGGTTGAGCAGTACTTC.

The chain employs TRBV30 and TRBJ1-3; no reliable D call. The V gene lost 0 bases and the J gene lost 3 bases, with 6 bases spanning the gap. This CDR3 has 13 amino acids. Germline CDR1 GTSNPN, CDR2 SVGIG (reference sequence). CDR3 region: CAWSVEGGNTIYF. CDR3 nucleotides: TGTGCCTGGAGTGTAGAGGGTGGAAACACCATATATTTT.

The J gene is TRBJ2-2, the V gene TRBV2; tentatively, D is TRBD2 (5 bases). The germline V and J ends were trimmed by 8 bases and 4 bases, with 5 bases remaining between them. This CDR3 has 11 amino acids. Germline CDR1 is SNHLY and CDR2 is FYNNEI. CDR3 region: CASEGTGELFF. Written as DNA, the CDR3 is TGTGCCAGCGAGGGCACCGGGGAGCTGTTTTTT.

This sequence joins TRBV4-1 and TRBJ1-1, with a tentative D call TRBD1 (5 bases). CDR3 length: 12 residues. The germline V gene encodes CDR1 MGHRA and CDR2 YSYEKL. The ends were cut back, 1 base at V and 10 bases at J, with 10 bases in the middle. The chain's CDR3 is CASSQGGDPAFF. The CDR3 coding sequence is TGCGCCAGCAGCCAAGGGGGGGATCCAGCTTTCTTT.